The TCR beta chain described here comes from a study of beta chain features in type 1 diabetes. The CDR3 covers 15 residues. With V trimmed by 3 bases and J by 5 bases, 7 bases remained unmatched. CDR1 GTSNPN and CDR2 SVGIG come from the germline V gene (reference sequence). Expressed TCRB transcripts were sequenced, since all the RNA that had been isolated was reverse transcribed. The method was immunoSEQ multiplex PCR; TCRdb's version includes in-frame clones alone and lacks a portion of them. The sample shows under 500,000 clones, approximately 30% of them seen only once. The specimen was naive CD4+ T cells from blood. This receptor was obtained from a young man in good health. This chain joins TRBV30 and TRBJ2-7; 13 bases line up with TRBD2. DNA of the CDR3: TGTGCCTGGAGGGGAGGACTAGCGGGAGACCACGAGCAGTACTTC. This codes for CAWRGGLAGDHEQYF.